Below, 26 T cell receptor beta chains from the same sample are listed, as sequenced in a study of blood T cell repertoires in COVID-19. TCRdb's table, derived via immunoSEQ multiplex PCR, lists solely in-frame clones and lacks some. The sample lists around 250,000 clones, approximately 85% occurring once. The sequenced sample consisted of PBMCs or T cells enriched from blood (not recorded which). The receptors come from a woman between 45 and 60 years old who had recovered from COVID-19.

V usage is TRBV11-3 and J usage is TRBJ2-7; 10 bases line up with TRBD1. In germline, CDR1 is SGHNT, CDR2 YENEEA. V gave up 4 bases and J gave up 5 bases; unmatched junction bases: 2. The CDR3 has 13 amino acids. The CDR3 loop is CASSSGTGDEQYF. CDR3 nucleotides: TGTGCCAGCAGCTCAGGGACAGGGGACGAGCAGTACTTC.

V gene TRBV7-2 combines with J gene TRBJ2-5; D is unclear. Germline-derived CDR1 and CDR2 are SGHTA and FQGNSA. The CDR3 has 9 residues. CDR3 protein: CATGETQYF. The CDR3 coding sequence is TGTGCAACGGGAGAGACCCAGTACTTC.

This chain connects TRBV14 to TRBJ2-1; 7 bases line up with TRBD2. Looked up from germline, CDR1 is SGHDN and CDR2 is FVKESK. The CDR3 totals 14 residues. Germline trimming cut 3 bases from V and 7 bases from J; bases unmatched to any gene: 6. The chain's CDR3 is CASSQRDYFNEQFF. The CDR3 DNA reads TGTGCCAGCAGCCAGCGGGACTACTTTAATGAGCAGTTCTTC.

The chain links TRBV5-1 to TRBJ1-3; tentative D call: TRBD1 (5 bases). Trimming took off 0 bases at V and 2 bases at J, with 9 bases between the two ends. Germline V gene lookup returns CDR1 SGHRS and CDR2 YFSETQ. This CDR3 has 15 residues. The CDR3 nucleotides are TGCGCCAGCAGCTTGGCAACAGGAACTGGAAACACCATATATTTT. It is translated as CASSLATGTGNTIYF.

Here the CDR3 reads CASSALTGVNTEAFF. CDR3 DNA sequence: TGTGCCAGCAGCGCTCTGACAGGGGTGAACACTGAAGCTTTCTTT. V is TRBV27 and J is TRBJ1-1; 8 nucleotides line up with TRBD1. V lost 6 bases, J lost 0 bases, and 6 bases stayed unmatched. The CDR3 runs 15 residues. In germline, CDR1 is MNHEY, CDR2 SMNVEV (reference sequence).

This clone came up a few times. The chain is built from TRBV27 and TRBJ1-1; 9 nucleotides align to TRBD1. CDR1 is MNHEY and CDR2 is SMNVEV in the germline V gene (reference sequence). This CDR3 is built from 15 residues. V was pared by 3 bases and J by 4 bases, with 6 bases of the junction left unmatched. Here the CDR3 reads CASSFRGTGSTEAFF. In nucleotides, the CDR3 is TGTGCCAGCAGTTTTCGAGGGACAGGGAGCACTGAAGCTTTCTTT.

The chain couples TRBV10-3 to TRBJ2-1; 10 nucleotides match TRBD2. Per germline, CDR1 ENHRY and CDR2 SYGVKD. The CDR3 is 14 residues long. Germline trimming cut 4 bases from V and 10 bases from J; bases unmatched to any gene: 7. CDR3 amino acids: CAISGLAGLGEQFF. The DNA of the CDR3 is TGTGCCATCAGTGGACTAGCGGGCTTGGGAGAGCAGTTCTTC.

The genes are TRBV4-1 and TRBJ1-6; D is unclear. The germline V gene has CDR1 MGHRA and CDR2 YSYEKL. CDR3 length: 15 residues. V was cut by 1 base and J by 6 bases, with 10 bases left in between. CDR3 nucleotide sequence: TGCGCCAGCAGCCAAGTGAGGGTTCTTAATTCACCCCTCCACTTT. This encodes CASSQVRVLNSPLHF.

The gene calls are TRBV5-1 and TRBJ2-1; tentative D call: TRBD2 (6 bases). Looked up from germline, CDR1 is SGHRS and CDR2 is YFSETQ. The ends were cut back, 0 bases at V and 3 bases at J, with 10 bases in the middle. This CDR3 contains 15 residues. The DNA for the CDR3 is TGCGCCAGCAGCTTGGTTAGCGGCGTCTACAATGAGCAGTTCTTC. It encodes CASSLVSGVYNEQFF.

The V and J genes are TRBV2 and TRBJ2-1; 7 bases map to TRBD2. Trimming removed 3 bases from V and 4 bases from J; junction bases left unmatched: 6. The CDR3 runs to 15 residues. The germline gives CDR1 SNHLY, CDR2 FYNNEI. The CDR3 coding sequence is TGTGCCAGCAGTGATCAGAAGCGGGAATACAATGAGCAGTTCTTC. Translation gives CASSDQKREYNEQFF.

This sequence joins TRBV7-6 and TRBJ2-7, with a possible D match to TRBD1 (5 bases). V lost 2 bases and J lost 6, with 11 bases in between. Germline V gives CDR1 SGHVS, CDR2 FNYEAQ. CDR3 size: 13 residues. The chain's CDR3 is CASSLQGRSEQYF. CDR3 DNA sequence: TGTGCCAGCAGCTTACAGGGTAGGAGCGAGCAGTACTTC.

The CDR3 loop is CASSALSGRGNNEQFF. The CDR3 DNA sequence: TGTGCCAGCAGTGCGTTATCAGGGAGGGGGAACAATGAGCAGTTCTTC. This rearrangement joins TRBV25-1 to TRBJ2-1; D perhaps matches TRBD2 (7 bases). CDR1 and CDR2 (germline): MGHDK, SYGVNS. V was cut by 4 bases and J by 5 bases, with 18 bases left in between. CDR3 length: 16 amino acids.

The J gene is TRBJ1-2, the V gene TRBV9; tentatively, D is TRBD1 (5 bases). Trimming took 0 bases from V and 0 from J, leaving 15 bases between them. Germline CDR1 reads SGDLS; CDR2 reads YYNGEE. This CDR3 is built from 17 residues. The CDR3 sequence: CASSVGNSRGSNYGYTF. Here the CDR3 DNA reads TGTGCCAGCAGCGTAGGGAACAGTAGGGGATCTAACTATGGCTACACCTTC.

The rearrangement links TRBV27 to TRBJ1-6; D is unresolved. The CDR3 runs 14 residues. CDR1 and CDR2 from the germline V gene are MNHEY and SMNVEV (reference sequence). Trimming removed 2 bases from V and 6 bases from J, with 8 bases in between. This chain's CDR3 is CASSLRSLNSPLHF. CDR3 nucleotides: TGTGCCAGCAGTTTACGGTCCCTTAATTCACCCCTCCACTTT.

This chain uses TRBV6-5 with TRBJ2-7; TRBD1 aligns across 10 bases. The CDR3 runs 14 residues. Losses at the gene ends were 6 bases for V and 0 bases for J; bases not matched to a gene: 2. The germline V gene encodes CDR1 MNHEY and CDR2 SVGAGI. CDR3 nucleotides: TGTGCCAGCAGGGGGACAGGGGACTCCTACGAGCAGTACTTC. Translating it yields CASRGTGDSYEQYF.

The CDR3 spells CASGTTYGYTF. As DNA, the CDR3 is TGTGCCAGCGGGACAACCTATGGCTACACCTTC. The chain employs TRBV28 and TRBJ1-2; D is perhaps TRBD1 (6 bases). Germline CDR1 is MDHEN and CDR2 is SYDVKM. V was cut by 8 bases and J by 4 bases, with 8 bases left in between. The CDR3 loop spans 11 amino acids.

The V gene is TRBV19, the J gene TRBJ2-2; 9 bases agree with TRBD1. J was trimmed by 5 bases and V by 7 bases; bases with no gene match: 11. Per germline, CDR1 LNHDA and CDR2 SQIVND (reference sequence). The CDR3 is 16 residues long. The CDR3 is CASNPTGGAGTGELFF. The CDR3 DNA is TGTGCCAGTAATCCAACAGGGGGCGCGGGGACCGGGGAGCTGTTTTTT.

The genes are TRBV6-2 or TRBV6-3 and TRBJ1-5; no definite D call. Per the germline V gene, CDR1 is MNHEY and CDR2 is SVGEGT. Between the trimmed V and J ends, which lost 6 bases and 7 bases, there was a span of 16 bases. CDR3 length: 14 residues. The CDR3 loop is CASSQQILEQPQHF. CDR3 nucleotide sequence: TGTGCCAGCAGCCAACAAATACTAGAGCAGCCCCAGCATTTT.

The chain employs TRBV11-2 and TRBJ2-5, with 7 bases fitting TRBD2. The J segment lost 1 base and the V segment lost 6 bases, leaving 8 bases of the junction unmatched. The CDR3 spans 15 residues. The germline V gene has CDR1 SGHAT and CDR2 FQNNGV. The CDR3 region has the DNA TGTGCCAGCAGGCAAGCGGGACGGGCCCAAGAGACCCAGTACTTC. Its translation: CASRQAGRAQETQYF.

CDR3 DNA: TGTGCCACCAGCAGAGGTCGGGTTATCACAGATACGCAGTATTTT. It encodes CATSRGRVITDTQYF. The gene calls are TRBV15 and TRBJ2-3; D unclear. CDR3 length equals 15 residues. Germline lookup yields CDR1 LNHNV and CDR2 YYDKDF (reference sequence). V was cut by 1 base and J by 2 bases, with 10 bases left in between.

The chain combines TRBV9 with TRBJ1-5; possible D gene TRBD1, 6 bases. Trimming cost V 4 bases and J 7 bases, with 15 bases left between them. CDR1 and CDR2 from the germline V gene are SGDLS and YYNGEE. The CDR3 has 14 amino acids. The CDR3 region is CASSLGGGGQPQHF. In DNA form, the CDR3 reads TGTGCCAGCAGCCTAGGGGGGGGTGGCCAGCCCCAGCATTTT.

The rearrangement uses TRBV11-2 and TRBJ2-7; 10 bases are a match to TRBD1. This CDR3 is built from 14 residues. The V gene's germline CDR1 is SGHAT and CDR2 FQNNGV. V shed 5 bases, J shed 4 bases, and the junction held 5 bases outside the gene matches. The CDR3 nucleotides read TGTGCCAGCAGCCCTAGACAGGGGGCTTACGAGCAGTACTTC. Translation: CASSPRQGAYEQYF.

The chain uses TRBV27 and TRBJ2-7, with 8 bases lining up with TRBD2. The CDR3 loop spans 14 amino acids. CDR1 and CDR2 (germline): MNHEY, SMNVEV (reference sequence). After removal of 5 bases from V and 5 bases from J, the junction contained 8 bases not matched to a gene. CDR3 amino acids: CASSSKRERDEQYF. The CDR3 DNA reads TGTGCCAGCAGTAGCAAGCGGGAGCGTGACGAGCAGTACTTC.

The chain is built from TRBV5-1 and TRBJ1-4, with 9 positions matching TRBD1. There are 16 residues in the CDR3. V shed 4 bases, J shed 5 bases, and the junction held 9 bases outside the gene matches. The germline gives CDR1 SGHRS, CDR2 YFSETQ. The CDR3 sequence is CASSRSTGGRNEKLFF. DNA of the CDR3: TGCGCCAGCAGCCGGTCGACAGGGGGTAGGAATGAAAAACTGTTTTTT. Full variable domain (rest looked up from reference TRBV5-1 and TRBJ1-4): KAGVTQTPRYLIKTRGQQVTLSCSPISGHRSVSWYQQTPGQGLQFLFEYFSETQRNKGNFPGRFSGRQFSNSRSEMNVSTLELGDSALYLCASSRSTGGRNEKLFFGSGTQLSVL.

The chain is built from TRBV28 and TRBJ2-3; D gene unclear. V dropped 2 bases and J dropped 7 bases, with 7 bases sitting between them. The CDR3 spans 12 residues. Germline assignment: CDR1 MDHEN and CDR2 SYDVKM. The CDR3 loop is CASSLPYHTQYF. CDR3 sequence (DNA): TGTGCCAGCAGTTTACCCTACCATACGCAGTATTTT.

This clone was seen once. The gene calls are TRBV4-1 and TRBJ1-3; tentatively, D is TRBD1 (5 bases). The V end was cut by 0 bases, the J end by 2 bases, with 11 bases between. There are 16 residues in the CDR3. Germline loops: CDR1 MGHRA, CDR2 YSYEKL. The CDR3 DNA follows: TGCGCCAGCAGCCAAGATTTTGGGGGGACTGGAAACACCATATATTTT. Translating it yields CASSQDFGGTGNTIYF.